One sample yielded the 21 T cell receptor beta chains listed below, sequenced in a study of shared clonotypes between healthy human individuals. Using immunoSEQ multiplex PCR, the repertoire was profiled, and TCRdb retains in-frame clones only, with some absent. The profile shows 2.3 million or so clones, about 92% of them singletons. The source material was naive CD4+ T cells from PBMCs. The subset was: CD45RA+ positively selected. These receptors were taken from a man between 18 and 29 years old in good health. Some clones in this sample may be carry-over from other donors' samples.

The chain carries TRBV27 and TRBJ1-1; TRBD1 is a possible D gene (5 bases). Trimming stripped 3 bases from V and 4 bases from J, with 12 bases between. Germline values: CDR1 MNHEY, CDR2 SMNVEV (reference sequence). The CDR3 spans 14 residues. The CDR3 loop reads CASSFRGRATEAFF. CDR3 DNA sequence: TGTGCCAGCAGTTTCCGGGGGAGGGCCACTGAAGCTTTCTTT.

The chain joins TRBV6-1 to TRBJ1-2; D not certain. CDR1 is MNHNS and CDR2 is SASEGT in the germline V gene. The V end lost 5 bases, the J end lost 4 bases, and 14 bases lay between the germline ends. This CDR3 is 14 amino acids long. CDR3 in amino acids: CASSPQIAVYGYTF. As DNA, the CDR3 is TGTGCCAGCAGTCCCCAGATAGCAGTCTATGGCTACACCTTC.

The V gene is TRBV9, the J gene TRBJ2-1; 13 bases map to TRBD2. CDR1 is SGDLS, CDR2 YYNGEE, per germline. Trimming took 4 bases from V and 9 from J; bases not matched to a gene: 13. This CDR3 comprises 17 residues. The DNA for the CDR3 is TGTGCCAGCAGCCCGAGCCCGACTAGCGGGAGGCATCCTGAGCAGTTCTTC. Its translation is CASSPSPTSGRHPEQFF. The full variable domain, rest sourced from reference TRBV9 and TRBJ2-1, is DSGVTQTPKHLITATGQRVTLRCSPRSGDLSVYWYQQSLDQGLQFLIQYYNGEERAKGNILERFSAQQFPDLHSELNLSSLELGDSALYFCASSPSPTSGRHPEQFFGPGTRLTVL.

V usage is TRBV7-6 and J usage is TRBJ2-7, with D perhaps TRBD2 (5 bases). Germline V gene data show CDR1 as SGHVS and CDR2 as FNYEAQ. Trimming removed 5 bases at V and 7 bases at J, with 15 bases between. CDR3 size: 13 residues. The CDR3 DNA follows: TGTGCCAGCAGCGGACTCCCTTCCGAAGAGCAGTACTTC. Its protein product is CASSGLPSEEQYF. Variable domain in full (rest from reference TRBV7-6 and TRBJ2-7): GAGVSQSPRYKVTKRGQDVALRCDPISGHVSLYWYRQALGQGPEFLTYFNYEAQQDKSGLPNDRFSAERPEGSISTLTIQRTEQRDSAMYRCASSGLPSEEQYFGPGTRLTVT.

This chain connects TRBV4-1 to TRBJ1-6; D is perhaps TRBD1 (5 bases). V lost 2 bases and J 7 bases, leaving 15 bases between the germline ends. CDR1 MGHRA and CDR2 YSYEKL come from the germline V gene. The CDR3 is 16 residues long. DNA for the CDR3: TGCGCCAGCAGCCAACAGGGTGGTCGTGTGAATTCACCCCTCCACTTT. As protein: CASSQQGGRVNSPLHF.

The chain couples TRBV9 to TRBJ2-3; TRBD2 matches at 7 bases. The V gene's germline CDR1 is SGDLS and CDR2 YYNGEE. The CDR3 is 15 amino acids. With V trimmed by 2 bases and J by 6 bases, 9 bases remained unmatched. The CDR3 sequence: CASSVQAGVADTQYF. The CDR3 region has the DNA TGTGCCAGCAGCGTCCAGGCGGGAGTGGCCGATACGCAGTATTTT.

The chain links TRBV7-2 to TRBJ2-7; the D gene is possibly TRBD1 (5 bases). Deletions cut 1 base from V and 4 bases from J, with 8 bases between. The CDR3 is 13 amino acids. Germline CDR1 SGHTA, CDR2 FQGNSA. CDR3 bases: TGTGCCAGCAGCTTAGAGGCAGGGTACGAGCAGTACTTC. Encoded protein: CASSLEAGYEQYF.

In this sample, this clone turned up once. The chain recombines TRBV2 with TRBJ2-3; D is perhaps TRBD1 or TRBD2 (6 bases each). Looked up from germline, CDR1 is SNHLY and CDR2 is FYNNEI. The CDR3 length is 12 residues. V was shortened by 7 bases and J by 5 bases, with 10 bases between the two germline ends. Written as DNA, the CDR3 is TGTGCCAGCAAAGGGGGAGGAGATACGCAGTATTTT. Translated: CASKGGGDTQYF.

The chain employs TRBV19 and TRBJ1-4; no reliable D call. The V end was cut by 8 bases, the J end by 7 bases, with 14 bases between. The germline gives CDR1 LNHDA, CDR2 SQIVND (reference sequence). CDR3 size: 13 residues. The CDR3 DNA sequence: TGTGCCAGTGGTGTTTGGGGAAGTGAAAAACTGTTTTTT. It translates to CASGVWGSEKLFF.

This rearrangement joins TRBV7-6 to TRBJ2-6; TRBD1 aligns across 11 bases. Germline values: CDR1 SGHVS, CDR2 FNYEAQ. V was pared by 4 bases and J by 1 base, with 12 bases of the junction left unmatched. This CDR3 has 20 amino acids. The CDR3 DNA is TGTGCCAGCAGCTACCCCGTAGGACAGGGGGCCTCATCTGGGGCCAACGTCCTGACTTTC. Translated: CASSYPVGQGASSGANVLTF.

Concerning this clone: Other DNA sequences within the sample encode an identical CDR3. The J gene is TRBJ2-1, the V gene TRBV6-6; 8 positions match TRBD2. V gave up 4 bases and J gave up 0 bases; unmatched junction bases: 2. The germline V gene has CDR1 MNHNY and CDR2 SVGAGI (reference sequence). The CDR3 has 15 residues. CDR3 nucleotide sequence: TGTGCCAGCAGTTTAAGCGGGAGCTCCTACAATGAGCAGTTCTTC. Translating it yields CASSLSGSSYNEQFF.

This clone was found once. The CDR3 sequence is CASSENTSTDTQYF. CDR3 nucleotide sequence: TGTGCCAGCAGTGAGAACACGAGCACAGATACGCAGTATTTT. The J gene is TRBJ2-3, the V gene TRBV2; D unresolved. Per germline, CDR1 SNHLY and CDR2 FYNNEI. Trimming removed 3 bases at V and 0 bases at J, with 7 bases between. This CDR3 spans 14 amino acids. Together with reference TRBV2 and TRBJ2-3, the CDR3 gives the full variable domain: EPEVTQTPSHQVTQMGQEVILRCVPISNHLYFYWYRQILGQKVEFLVSFYNNEISEKSEIFDDQFSVERPDGSNFTLKIRSTKLEDSAMYFCASSENTSTDTQYFGPGTRLTVL.

CDR3 residues: CASSLDRAAETQYF. In DNA form, the CDR3 reads TGCGCCAGCAGCTTGGACAGGGCGGCGGAGACCCAGTACTTC. V and J are TRBV5-1 and TRBJ2-5; D might be TRBD1 (6 bases). V lost 0 bases to trimming and J lost 5 bases, with 11 bases between them. Germline assignment: CDR1 SGHRS and CDR2 YFSETQ. The CDR3 contains 14 residues.

The J gene is TRBJ2-3, the V gene TRBV5-1, with 7 bases identical to TRBD2. The CDR3 loop spans 15 amino acids. CDR1 is SGHRS and CDR2 is YFSETQ in the germline V gene. The trim removed 2 bases at V and 0 bases at J, leaving 3 bases unmatched. The CDR3 region is CASSFASGSTDTQYF. In nucleotides, the CDR3 is TGCGCCAGCAGCTTTGCTAGCGGTAGCACAGATACGCAGTATTTT. The variable domain in full, completed from reference TRBV5-1 and TRBJ2-3, reads KAGVTQTPRYLIKTRGQQVTLSCSPISGHRSVSWYQQTPGQGLQFLFEYFSETQRNKGNFPGRFSGRQFSNSRSEMNVSTLELGDSALYLCASSFASGSTDTQYFGPGTRLTVL.

J is TRBJ2-2 and V is TRBV4-2; TRBD2 aligns across 12 bases. Germline V lookup: CDR1 LGHNA, CDR2 YNFKEQ. The CDR3 is made up of 15 amino acids. J gave up 6 bases and V 1 base, and 0 bases lay outside the gene matches. The CDR3 DNA follows: TGTGCCAGCAGCCAAGGACTAGCGGGGGCCGGGGAGCTGTTTTTT. The encoded protein is CASSQGLAGAGELFF.

The rearrangement links TRBV5-1 to TRBJ2-7, with 10 bases matching TRBD2. V was clipped by 1 base and J by 5 bases; unmatched bases: 6. The CDR3 sequence is 15 residues long. In germline, CDR1 is SGHRS, CDR2 YFSETQ. This CDR3 reads CASSLSLAGVNEQYF. In nucleotides, the CDR3 is TGCGCCAGCAGCTTGAGTCTAGCGGGAGTTAACGAGCAGTACTTC.

The V gene is TRBV5-8, the J gene TRBJ2-5; 10 bases fit TRBD1. Germline loops: CDR1 SGHTS, CDR2 YDEGEE. The junction had 9 bases not matched to a gene; V was cut back by 6 bases and J by 4 bases. The CDR3 loop spans 15 amino acids. The CDR3 DNA is TGTGCCAGCAAGTCCCTGGACAGGGGGGCAGAGACCCAGTACTTC. Its translation is CASKSLDRGAETQYF.

The genes are TRBV7-8 and TRBJ2-7; 11 nucleotides align to TRBD2. Unmatched junction bases numbered 15, after V lost 3 bases and J lost 2 bases. The V gene's germline CDR1 is SGHVS and CDR2 FQNEAQ. This CDR3 contains 19 residues. CDR3 DNA: TGTGCCAGCAGCTTTTGGGCAGCGAAGACTAGCGGGAATGCCTACGAGCAGTACTTC. Its translation is CASSFWAAKTSGNAYEQYF.

A word on this clone: The same CDR3 is also encoded by other DNA sequences in this sample. The chain combines TRBV30 with TRBJ2-2; D remains unclear. V gave up 0 bases and J gave up 5 bases, with 1 base separating them. Germline lookup yields CDR1 GTSNPN and CDR2 SVGIG (reference sequence). The CDR3 consists of 11 residues. CDR3 bases: TGTGCCTGGAGTGTAACCGGGGAGCTGTTTTTT. This codes for CAWSVTGELFF.

This chain uses TRBV18 with TRBJ2-7; no definite D call. V lost 5 bases and J lost 3, with 11 bases in between. Germline loops: CDR1 KGHSH, CDR2 LQKENI. The CDR3 has 13 amino acids. The CDR3 DNA sequence: TGTGCCAGCTCAAGTAGGAGCGACTACGAGCAGTACTTC. It specifies CASSSRSDYEQYF.

This chain uses TRBV5-4 with TRBJ2-1; maybe TRBD1 (6 bases). V shed 9 bases and J shed 2 bases, with 18 bases lying between them. The CDR3 is made up of 15 amino acids. In germline, CDR1 is SGHNT, CDR2 YYREEE (reference sequence). CDR3 sequence reads: CATGRGHLPYNEQFF. The CDR3 coding sequence is TGTGCCACAGGAAGGGGACATCTCCCCTACAATGAGCAGTTCTTC.